A single T cell receptor (beta chain) is shown here with its context. Antigen unknown. The sample is drawn from a study of OX40 agonist ivuxolimab in advanced cancers. Overall study results and limits: Blood T cells, both CD4+ and CD8+, expanded clonally by week 6 at 0.1 to 3.0 mg/kg. In a subset of nonresponders, normalized T-cell clonal expansion was also low. Expanded peripheral T-cell antigen specificity went undetermined. Partial responders treated at 0.1-3.0 mg/kg exhibited clonal expansion among the lowest measured.

The ends lost 3 bases at V and 3 bases at J; junction bases unmatched: 9. CDR1 and CDR2 from the germline V gene are KGHSY and FQNENV. This CDR3 spans 17 amino acids. TCRdb's table, derived via immunoSEQ multiplex PCR, lists solely in-frame clones and lacks some. The sample records more than 50,000 clones, around 85% being singletons. This chain joins TRBV16 and TRBJ1-3; 9 positions agree with TRBD1. The source of this sequence is an adult with an advanced solid tumor such as melanoma, head and neck, liver or kidney cancer. The sequencing here drew on CD4+ or CD8+ T cells sorted from blood, taken in a trial of the OX40 agonist ivuxolimab. The CDR3 DNA reads TGTGCCAGCAGCCACTCAAGGGACAGGGTGATTGGAAACACCATATATTTT. It is translated as CASSHSRDRVIGNTIYF.